The 20 T cell receptor beta chains presented below share a single source sample, sequenced in a study of OX40 agonist ivuxolimab in advanced cancers. Repertoires were generated with immunoSEQ multiplex PCR, while TCRdb's copy carries only in-frame clones and drops some. The sample has 15,000 to 20,000 clones, roughly 73% seen once. The material sequenced was CD4+ or CD8+ T cells sorted from blood, taken in a trial of the OX40 agonist ivuxolimab. The receptors were gathered from an adult with an advanced solid tumor such as melanoma, head and neck, liver or kidney cancer.

The V gene is TRBV6-5, the J gene TRBJ2-3; 8 nucleotides match TRBD1. V shed 7 bases, J shed 5 bases, and the junction held 8 bases outside the gene matches. Germline CDR1 and CDR2: MNHEY and SVGAGI. CDR3 length equals 14 residues. CDR3 sequence: CASIDRGQRDTQYF. The CDR3 coding sequence is TGTGCCAGCATCGACAGGGGACAAAGAGATACGCAGTATTTT.

In its sample, this clone was seen a few times. This chain links TRBV5-1 with TRBJ2-2, with D perhaps given as TRBD1 or TRBD2 (5 bases each). Trimming removed 0 bases from V and 6 bases from J, with 12 bases in between. The CDR3 length is 15 residues. The germline gives CDR1 SGHRS, CDR2 YFSETQ. The CDR3 protein is CASSLAGAAAGELFF. The CDR3 coding sequence is TGCGCCAGCAGCTTGGCCGGGGCGGCCGCCGGGGAGCTGTTTTTT.

V and J are TRBV18 and TRBJ2-1; TRBD1 matches 7 bases. This CDR3 spans 17 amino acids. Germline-derived CDR1 and CDR2 are KGHSH and LQKENI. With 3 bases clipped from V and 1 base from J, the junction kept 9 bases outside the gene matches. This chain's CDR3 is CASSPLDRLKSYNEQFF. As DNA, the CDR3 is TGTGCCAGCTCACCCCTGGACAGGCTTAAGTCCTACAATGAGCAGTTCTTC.

The chain carries TRBV4-3 and TRBJ2-1; no definite D call. Trimming left V 0 bases short and J 7 bases short, with 10 bases between. The CDR3 spans 14 residues. CDR1 and CDR2 (germline): LGHNA, YSLEER. The CDR3 nucleotides are TGCGCCAGCAGCCAAGAACGACTGGAGAATGAGCAGTTCTTC. It is translated as CASSQERLENEQFF.

This chain joins TRBV19 and TRBJ1-2; D is unclear. Germline assignment: CDR1 LNHDA and CDR2 SQIVND (reference sequence). This CDR3 has 16 residues. V lost 3 bases and J lost 0, with 14 bases in between. The CDR3 reads CASSIFWTASNYGYTF. The CDR3 DNA is TGTGCCAGTAGTATTTTCTGGACGGCGTCTAACTATGGCTACACCTTC.

The chain uses TRBV14 and TRBJ2-1; D possibly matches TRBD1 or TRBD2 (5 bases each). Germline CDR1 reads SGHDN; CDR2 reads FVKESK. Trimming removed 4 bases at V and 4 bases at J, with 11 bases between. The CDR3 extends over 14 amino acids. CDR3 in amino acids: CASSRDWGYNEQFF. In DNA form, the CDR3 reads TGTGCCAGCAGCCGCGACTGGGGGTACAATGAGCAGTTCTTC.

This clone was found once. V is TRBV13 and J is TRBJ1-4; TRBD1 is a possible D gene (5 bases). The V gene lost 2 bases and the J gene lost 8 bases, with 9 bases spanning the gap. Germline CDR1 reads PRHDT; CDR2 reads FYEKMQ (reference sequence). This CDR3 is 13 amino acids long. This CDR3 is CASSLLRDEKLFF. In DNA, the CDR3 is TGTGCCAGCAGCTTACTCAGGGACGAAAAACTGTTTTTT.

This clone was detected only a few times. This chain joins TRBV6-5 and TRBJ1-1; TRBD1 matches 7 bases. Germline-derived CDR1 and CDR2 are MNHEY and SVGAGI. V was pared by 4 bases and J by 1 base, with 3 bases of the junction left unmatched. The length of the CDR3 is 14 residues. DNA of the CDR3: TGTGCCAGCAGTTCAACAGGGGAGAACACTGAAGCTTTCTTT. Encoded protein: CASSSTGENTEAFF.

The V call is TRBV6-5, the J call TRBJ2-5; D gene unclear. CDR1 and CDR2 (germline): MNHEY, SVGAGI. The CDR3 has 13 amino acids. Trimming removed 5 bases at V and 2 bases at J, with 9 bases between. The CDR3 nucleotides are TGTGCCAGCAGTGACCTCGGGCAAGAGACCCAGTACTTC. Translating gives CASSDLGQETQYF.

The V gene is TRBV6-4, the J gene TRBJ2-7; D is possibly TRBD2 (5 bases). This CDR3 spans 14 amino acids. From germline, CDR1 is MRHNA and CDR2 SNTAGT. V was clipped by 6 bases and J by 2 bases, with 14 bases between them. The DNA of the CDR3 is TGTGCCAGCAGCGCAACCGGAGGCCCCTACGAGCAGTACTTC. This sequence encodes CASSATGGPYEQYF.

The V gene is TRBV27, the J gene TRBJ1-2; 8 nucleotides agree with TRBD1. The germline V gene encodes CDR1 MNHEY and CDR2 SMNVEV (reference sequence). This CDR3 region has 13 residues. After removal of 2 bases from V and 7 bases from J, the junction contained 3 bases not matched to a gene. CDR3 protein: CASSLVTGGGYTF. CDR3 sequence (DNA): TGTGCCAGCAGTTTAGTAACAGGGGGTGGCTACACCTTC.

Points on this clone: Germline is not matched at one junction end, which may reflect a read error. J is TRBJ2-2 and V is TRBV6-5; TRBD1 matches 9 bases. Germline V gene data show CDR1 as MNHEY and CDR2 as SVGAGI. The CDR3 has 15 residues. The CDR3 protein is CATSAGDRDTGELFF. The CDR3 region has the DNA TGTGCCACCAGTGCCGGGGACAGGGATACCGGGGAGCTGTTTTTT.

The rearrangement joins TRBV5-1 to TRBJ1-5; 8 bases map to TRBD1. Trimming removed 4 bases from V and 3 bases from J; junction bases left unmatched: 6. The CDR3 spans 15 residues. CDR1 SGHRS and CDR2 YFSETQ come from the germline V gene. The DNA of the CDR3 is TGCGCCAGCAGCCCCGGACAGGGTGACAATCAGCCCCAGCATTTT. Its protein product is CASSPGQGDNQPQHF.

The V call is TRBV13, the J call TRBJ2-3, with 10 nucleotides matching TRBD2. The V segment lost 1 base and the J segment 6 bases; nucleotides outside the gene matches: 7. The CDR3 extends over 16 amino acids. Germline assignment: CDR1 PRHDT and CDR2 FYEKMQ (reference sequence). CDR3 nucleotides: TGTGCCAGCAGCTTAGAGTTGCTAGCGGGAGCGGATACGCAGTATTTT. Amino acid sequence: CASSLELLAGADTQYF.

The chain joins TRBV28 to TRBJ1-1, with TRBD1 matching 7 bases. Germline CDR1 and CDR2: MDHEN and SYDVKM. Trimming cost V 5 bases and J 1 base; bases outside gene matches: 10. The CDR3 consists of 16 residues. The CDR3 loop is CASSELDRAPNTEAFF. The CDR3 DNA follows: TGTGCCAGCAGTGAGCTAGACAGGGCTCCGAACACTGAAGCTTTCTTT.

V usage is TRBV6-5 and J usage is TRBJ2-7, with TRBD2 matching over 8 bases. V lost 7 bases to trimming and J lost 5 bases; unmatched junction nucleotides: 10. The CDR3 sequence is 14 residues long. The germline gives CDR1 MNHEY, CDR2 SVGAGI. For the CDR3, the DNA is TGTGCCAGCAAAGCGGGACTAGGAGTGGACGAGCAGTACTTC. Its protein is CASKAGLGVDEQYF.

The chain carries TRBV15 and TRBJ2-7; the match to TRBD2 covers 10 bases. Germline V gene data show CDR1 as LNHNV and CDR2 as YYDKDF (reference sequence). The junction had 9 bases not matched to a gene; V was cut back by 5 bases and J by 5 bases. The CDR3 loop spans 15 amino acids. The CDR3 loop is CATSRAGGNSDEQYF. The CDR3 coding sequence is TGTGCCACCAGCCGAGCGGGAGGGAATTCGGACGAGCAGTACTTC.

This chain joins TRBV7-7 and TRBJ1-1; a possible D gene is TRBD1 (5 bases). The germline V gene encodes CDR1 SSHAT and CDR2 FNYEAQ (reference sequence). V shed 1 base and J shed 1 base, with 10 bases lying between them. The CDR3 has 15 residues. CDR3 loop: CASSLVSGTNTEAFF. The DNA for the CDR3 is TGTGCCAGCAGCTTAGTATCAGGGACGAACACTGAAGCTTTCTTT.

The chain uses TRBV7-9 and TRBJ2-2, with D perhaps TRBD2 (6 bases). This CDR3 spans 15 amino acids. The V gene's germline CDR1 is SEHNR and CDR2 FQNEAQ (reference sequence). V shed 5 bases and J shed 0 bases, with 10 bases lying between them. CDR3 residues: CASSRLGSNTGELFF. The CDR3 DNA is TGTGCCAGCAGCCGACTAGGGTCGAACACCGGGGAGCTGTTTTTT.

The chain joins TRBV7-3 to TRBJ2-7; TRBD2 matches at 7 bases. This CDR3 has 15 amino acids. V lost 4 bases, J lost 5 bases, and 11 bases stayed unmatched. Germline lookup yields CDR1 SGHTA and CDR2 FQGTGA. CDR3 DNA sequence: TGTGCCAGCAGCTCGGGAGCGGGGAGCATCCACGAGCAGTACTTC. Its protein is CASSSGAGSIHEQYF.